This TCR beta chain emerged from a study of shared clonotypes between healthy human individuals. The study, taken as a whole, reports: Non-shared clonotypes were found to have lower generation probabilities than the clonotypes that were shared by all four of the sorted-subset donors.

Between the trimmed V and J ends, which lost 5 bases and 4 bases, there was a span of 12 bases. The CDR3 consists of 14 residues. Germline CDR1 and CDR2: SGHAT and FQNNGV. The investigators split CD4+ cells into a CD45RA+ naive subset and a CD45RA-negative memory subset. Data came from immunoSEQ multiplex PCR; TCRdb stores just in-frame clones and leaves some out. The sample has roughly 1,600,000 clones, 98% to 99% seen once; the top ten hold approximately 0.4%. With regard to this clone: Its antigen is currently unknown.

What was sequenced was naive CD4+ T cells sorted from blood. Subset: CD45RA+ positively selected. The chain joins TRBV11-2 to TRBJ1-5; D uncertain. The receptor comes from a man aged 25 to 40 in good health. The CDR3 protein is CASSSQAANQPQHF. The CDR3 coding sequence is TGTGCCAGCAGCAGCCAGGCCGCGAATCAGCCCCAGCATTTT.